This TCR beta chain was captured by sequencing in a study of CD8 T cells in ankylosing spondylitis. Points from the study as a whole: Within peripheral blood, clones linked to disease were CD8+ and relatively rare.

This clonotype was counted at least ten times. Its antigen remains unknown. MiXCR, applied by TCRdb to the 5' RACE reads, yields one record per CDR3 protein. This sample has approximately 250,000 distinct CDR3 sequences; approximately 7.6% occur once, and the top ten carry 4.8%. V dropped 2 bases and J dropped 5 bases, with 12 bases sitting between them. CDR3 length equals 14 residues. The chain employs TRBV12-3 or TRBV12-4 and TRBJ2-5; the D gene could be TRBD1 or TRBD2 (5 bases each). The TCR originated in a female donor with ankylosing spondylitis or in good health (not recorded which). What was sequenced was blood, either unsorted or a sorted T cell fraction (not recorded which). DNA for the CDR3: TGTGCCAGCAGTTTAAGGGGAGCTCGGGAGACCCAGTACTTC. Protein sequence: CASSLRGARETQYF.